The present TCR beta chain was sequenced within a study of radiotherapy plus CTLA-4 blockade in lung cancer. TCRdb's table, derived via immunoSEQ multiplex PCR, lists solely in-frame clones and lacks some. The sample contains about 45,000 clones, approximately 62% of which appear only once. This CDR3 has 15 amino acids. V trimming: 2 bases; J trimming: 8 bases; junction bases outside the gene matches: 6. Germline loops: CDR1 MNHEY, CDR2 SMNVEV (reference sequence). The sequencing here drew on peripheral blood, taken from a patient treated with radiotherapy plus ipilimumab. This chain links TRBV27 with TRBJ2-4; 10 bases align to TRBD2. The TCR originated in a human donor with non-small cell lung cancer who had a partial response to radiotherapy plus ipilimumab. CDR3 residues: CASSLGLLAGDIQYF. The DNA for the CDR3 is TGTGCCAGCAGTTTAGGGCTCCTAGCGGGGGACATTCAGTACTTC.